Below are 21 T cell receptor beta chains sequenced from a single sample in a study of blood T cell repertoires in COVID-19. Some clones are missing from TCRdb's copy, which holds only in-frame ones; the method was immunoSEQ multiplex PCR. Of roughly 150,000 clones listed, 75% to 85% were seen once; the top ten hold less than 4.5%. Input material: peripheral blood. These receptors were collected from an elderly woman with acute or convalescent COVID-19.

V usage is TRBV7-2 and J usage is TRBJ1-5; D remains unclear. Germline lookup yields CDR1 SGHTA and CDR2 FQGNSA. The CDR3 is 15 residues long. V lost 1 base to trimming and J lost 4 bases, with 11 bases between them. The CDR3 DNA reads as TGTGCCAGCAGCTTAGGTACGCGGGTAAATCAGCCCCAGCATTTT. It yields the protein CASSLGTRVNQPQHF.

This clone was detected a few times. The genes are TRBV3-1 (or the pseudogene TRBV3-2) and TRBJ2-7, with 11 nucleotides matching TRBD2. This CDR3 is built from 15 residues. Germline CDR1 and CDR2: LGHDT and YNNKEL (reference sequence). Unmatched junction bases numbered 7, after V lost 4 bases and J lost 5 bases. The CDR3: CASSPFSGRANEQYF. The CDR3 nucleotides read TGTGCCAGCAGCCCATTTAGCGGGAGGGCTAACGAGCAGTACTTC.

The chain carries TRBV5-6 and TRBJ1-6, with D possibly TRBD1 on 5 matching bases. The germline V and J ends were trimmed by 0 bases and 8 bases, with 12 bases remaining between them. Per germline, CDR1 SGHDT and CDR2 YYEEEE. CDR3 size: 15 residues. DNA for the CDR3: TGTGCCAGCAGCTTGGGGCTAGGGGTCCATTCACCCCTCCACTTT. Its translation is CASSLGLGVHSPLHF.

The chain has TRBV27 and TRBJ1-6; D is undetermined. With 6 bases removed from V and 8 bases from J, the gap between germline ends came to 14 bases. The germline V gene has CDR1 MNHEY and CDR2 SMNVEV (reference sequence). This CDR3 has 14 residues. Here the CDR3 reads CASRQAPWDSPLHF. The CDR3 DNA follows: TGTGCCAGCAGGCAGGCCCCTTGGGATTCACCCCTCCACTTT.

This clone was counted only a few times. The chain recombines TRBV5-1 with TRBJ2-7, with D perhaps matching TRBD1 (6 bases). Trimming removed 0 bases from V and 0 bases from J, with 13 bases in between. The CDR3 loop spans 16 amino acids. In germline, CDR1 is SGHRS, CDR2 YFSETQ. The CDR3 DNA sequence: TGCGCCAGCAGCTTGGCCGTGGGGGCTAGCTCCTACGAGCAGTACTTC. Its protein product is CASSLAVGASSYEQYF.

This clone came up once. The chain recombines TRBV4-2 with TRBJ1-1; D gene unclear. The germline CDR1 and CDR2 sequences are LGHNA and YNFKEQ. The CDR3 loop spans 19 amino acids. V dropped 0 bases and J dropped 4 bases, with 24 bases sitting between them. The CDR3 DNA reads TGTGCCAGCAGCCAAGACTGGGTATGCGGGGTCGGATACGTCACTGAAGCTTTCTTT. Encoded protein: CASSQDWVCGVGYVTEAFF.

V gene TRBV5-4 combines with J gene TRBJ2-5; 8 positions agree with TRBD2. The CDR3 totals 16 residues. V was clipped by 1 base and J by 5 bases; unmatched bases: 10. Per germline, CDR1 SGHNT and CDR2 YYREEE (reference sequence). CDR3 in amino acids: CASSLNSGGAGETQYF. Here the CDR3 DNA reads TGTGCCAGCAGCTTGAATTCGGGAGGGGCAGGGGAGACCCAGTACTTC.

V gene TRBV5-1 combines with J gene TRBJ2-1; 11 bases match TRBD2. The CDR3 contains 17 residues. Germline assignment: CDR1 SGHRS and CDR2 YFSETQ. V dropped 0 bases and J dropped 4; count of bases not matched to a gene: 6. The CDR3 DNA reads TGCGCCAGCAGCTTGGTTAGCGGGAGGGCCTCGTACAATGAGCAGTTCTTC. It encodes CASSLVSGRASYNEQFF.

This chain links TRBV6-5 with TRBJ1-1; TRBD1 matches at 8 bases. The CDR3 runs to 15 residues. The germline V gene has CDR1 MNHEY and CDR2 SVGAGI. The V and J ends lost 0 bases and 7 bases, in that order; junction bases with no gene match: 7. CDR3 sequence reads: CASSYSAGGENEAFF. The CDR3 bases are TGTGCCAGCAGTTACTCGGCAGGGGGCGAGAATGAAGCTTTCTTT.

The V gene is TRBV12-5, the J gene TRBJ2-5; 7 bases map to TRBD1. The CDR3 is 18 amino acids. Germline assignment: CDR1 LGHNT and CDR2 FRNRAP. With 4 bases clipped from V and 5 bases from J, the junction kept 19 bases outside the gene matches. DNA for the CDR3: TGTGCTAGTGGTTCCGGGCTCCGGGGCAGGGGGACCTTTGAGACCCAGTACTTC. Amino acids: CASGSGLRGRGTFETQYF.

The chain links TRBV18 to TRBJ2-7; TRBD2 might be the D (5 bases). The V and J ends lost 5 bases and 2 bases respectively, with 13 bases between them. Germline V lookup: CDR1 KGHSH, CDR2 LQKENI. This CDR3 region has 14 residues. In nucleotides, the CDR3 is TGTGCCAGCTCATCGGGGTCGACCGCCTACGAGCAGTACTTC. It translates to CASSSGSTAYEQYF.

The chain links TRBV6-5 to TRBJ2-2; 7 bases fit TRBD1. Germline-derived CDR1 and CDR2 are MNHEY and SVGAGI. V dropped 6 bases and J dropped 0; count of bases not matched to a gene: 4. The CDR3 loop spans 15 amino acids. CDR3 sequence reads: CASRAGTANTGELFF. The CDR3 coding sequence is TGTGCCAGCAGGGCCGGGACAGCGAACACCGGGGAGCTGTTTTTT.

The chain employs TRBV24-1 and TRBJ1-1; D might be TRBD1 (6 bases). The V end was cut by 3 bases, the J end by 10 bases, with 14 bases between. This CDR3 spans 13 amino acids. The germline CDR1 and CDR2 sequences are KGHDR and SFDVKD. In nucleotides, the CDR3 is TGTGCCACCAGTGATGCTACAGGGTCTTCAGCTTTCTTT. Amino acid sequence: CATSDATGSSAFF.

V usage is TRBV19 and J usage is TRBJ1-4, with D unclear. The CDR3 loop spans 15 amino acids. Trimming took 0 bases from V and 8 from J, leaving 13 bases between them. The germline V gene encodes CDR1 LNHDA and CDR2 SQIVND (reference sequence). CDR3 bases: TGTGCCAGTAGTATAGAGGTGATCGACATCGAAAAACTGTTTTTT. Protein sequence: CASSIEVIDIEKLFF.

The count of this clone is one. This rearrangement joins TRBV5-6 to TRBJ2-1, with TRBD2 matching 8 bases. Germline lookup yields CDR1 SGHDT and CDR2 YYEEEE. This CDR3 has 15 residues. Trimming cost V 2 bases and J 8 bases; bases outside gene matches: 9. In nucleotides, the CDR3 is TGTGCCAGCAGCTTCCCCGGGGGGGGAGTTTATGAGCAGTTCTTC. This translates into CASSFPGGGVYEQFF.

The chain has TRBV2 and TRBJ1-1; D gene uncertain. Trimming pared 3 bases from V and 1 base from J, leaving 12 bases between. This CDR3 contains 15 residues. The germline V gene has CDR1 SNHLY and CDR2 FYNNEI. CDR3: CASSDSRVGNTEAFF. The CDR3 DNA follows: TGTGCCAGCAGTGATTCGAGGGTTGGGAACACTGAAGCTTTCTTT.

V is TRBV6-6 and J is TRBJ2-3; TRBD1 might be the D (6 bases). V was clipped by 7 bases and J by 4 bases, with 12 bases between them. Germline CDR1 reads MNHNY; CDR2 reads SVGAGI (reference sequence). The CDR3 sequence is 13 residues long. CDR3 DNA sequence: TGTGCCAGCATGAACCAGGGGCCAGATACGCAGTATTTT. Translated: CASMNQGPDTQYF.

This clone was recorded only once. The rearrangement joins TRBV30 to TRBJ1-1, with a tentative D call TRBD1 (5 bases). The CDR3 has 13 residues. Germline V gene lookup returns CDR1 GTSNPN and CDR2 SVGIG (reference sequence). V was cut by 4 bases and J by 3 bases, with 12 bases left in between. As DNA, the CDR3 is TGTGCCTGGAATCCCCAGGGTGACACTGAAGCTTTCTTT. Its translation: CAWNPQGDTEAFF.

In this sample, this clone turned up a few times. The chain has TRBV19 and TRBJ2-2; 9 bases fit TRBD2. This CDR3 comprises 15 residues. V shed 6 bases, J shed 3 bases, and the junction held 5 bases outside the gene matches. The germline CDR1 and CDR2 sequences are LNHDA and SQIVND (reference sequence). The CDR3, as DNA: TGTGCCAGTAGCTTAGCGGGAGCGGACACCGGGGAGCTGTTTTTT. Protein sequence: CASSLAGADTGELFF.

The gene calls are TRBV6-6 and TRBJ1-4; D uncertain. V was trimmed by 5 bases and J by 4 bases, leaving 20 bases between them. The V gene's germline CDR1 is MNHNY and CDR2 SVGAGI (reference sequence). The CDR3 totals 17 residues. CDR3 region: CASSPTMETHINEKLFF. CDR3 nucleotides: TGTGCCAGCAGTCCCACCATGGAGACCCATATTAATGAAAAACTGTTTTTT.

This clone turned up a few times. V is TRBV6-5 and J is TRBJ1-3; 7 bases fit TRBD1. CDR3 length equals 14 residues. V lost 5 bases and J lost 4; bases outside the gene matches: 5. Germline CDR1 and CDR2: MNHEY and SVGAGI. In DNA, the CDR3 is TGTGCCAGCAGTCCCAGGGGGTGGGGAAACACCATATATTTT. Encoded protein: CASSPRGWGNTIYF.